The 5 T cell receptor beta chains below come from one sample, sequenced in a study of CD8 T cells in Susac syndrome. The RNA input was roughly 0.45 to 1 ug, and it was reverse transcribed with random hexamers. A single record per CDR3 protein comes from TCRdb applying MiXCR to the immunoSEQ multiplex PCR reads. The sample yields approximately 140,000 distinct CDR3 sequences, over 85% seen once. The sample was CD8+ T cells from PBMCs. All receptors come from a human donor in good health.

The chain employs TRBV27 and TRBJ2-6, with unresolved D. This CDR3 spans 20 amino acids. The germline V gene encodes CDR1 MNHEY and CDR2 SMNVEV (reference sequence). Trimming removed 5 bases from V and 0 bases from J, with 23 bases in between. The CDR3 reads CASSGVQYSTSLSGANVLTF. The CDR3, as DNA: TGTGCCAGCAGTGGAGTACAGTACTCTACTTCCCTCTCTGGGGCCAACGTCCTGACTTTC.

The chain combines TRBV9 with TRBJ2-7; 7 bases agree with TRBD1. V was clipped by 0 bases and J by 3 bases; unmatched bases: 3. Per the germline V gene, CDR1 is SGDLS and CDR2 is YYNGEE. The CDR3 length is 14 residues. The CDR3 DNA sequence: TGTGCCAGCAGCGTAGGGGCAGGGGGCTACGAGCAGTACTTC. Translated, it gives CASSVGAGGYEQYF.

In this sample, this clonotype turned up once. The chain recombines TRBV12-3 or TRBV12-4 with TRBJ2-3; D gene uncertain. This CDR3 has 13 amino acids. V was clipped by 7 bases and J by 1 base, with 9 bases between them. The CDR3 DNA follows: TGTGCCAGCACCTGGCAGGGCACAGATACGCAGTATTTT. Translated: CASTWQGTDTQYF.

This chain connects TRBV28 to TRBJ1-3, with 7 positions matching TRBD1. V shed 6 bases, J shed 0 bases, and the junction held 5 bases outside the gene matches. The germline V gene has CDR1 MDHEN and CDR2 SYDVKM. The CDR3 contains 15 residues. The CDR3, as DNA: TGTGCCAGCAGGGGGGACAGTAACTCTGGAAACACCATATATTTT. This sequence encodes CASRGDSNSGNTIYF.

This clonotype has a single count. The chain carries TRBV29-1 and TRBJ1-1; D remains ambiguous. This CDR3 has 11 residues. Germline V gives CDR1 SQVTM, CDR2 ANQGSEA. Trimming removed 4 bases at V and 4 bases at J, with 7 bases between. The CDR3 coding sequence is TGCAGCGTTGCCTTAGGCACTGAAGCTTTCTTT. Translated: CSVALGTEAFF.